This entry describes one T cell receptor (beta chain). Unique molecular identifiers were incorporated during preparation of the TCRbeta library. MiXCR, run by TCRdb on the PCR reads, gives a single entry per CDR3 protein. The data show about 830,000 distinct CDR3 sequences, 15% to 20% seen once. The CDR3 length is 15 residues. V lost 1 base and J lost 7, with 14 bases in between. The data were obtained in a study of T-cell reconstitution after alpha-beta-depleted transplantation in children. The input for sequencing was PBMCs, mostly from graft donor cells, taken 360 days after TCRalphabeta/CD19-depleted stem cell transplant. The rearrangement uses TRBV12-3 or TRBV12-4 and TRBJ2-1; tentatively, D is TRBD1 (6 bases). This TCR was sampled from a male patient between 5 and 17 years old who had a stem cell transplant for acute lymphoblastic leukemia, so the T cells may come from the graft donor. The CDR3 coding sequence is TGTGCCAGCAGTTTAGTGGGGACAAGGGGGAATGAGCAGTTCTTC. This encodes CASSLVGTRGNEQFF.